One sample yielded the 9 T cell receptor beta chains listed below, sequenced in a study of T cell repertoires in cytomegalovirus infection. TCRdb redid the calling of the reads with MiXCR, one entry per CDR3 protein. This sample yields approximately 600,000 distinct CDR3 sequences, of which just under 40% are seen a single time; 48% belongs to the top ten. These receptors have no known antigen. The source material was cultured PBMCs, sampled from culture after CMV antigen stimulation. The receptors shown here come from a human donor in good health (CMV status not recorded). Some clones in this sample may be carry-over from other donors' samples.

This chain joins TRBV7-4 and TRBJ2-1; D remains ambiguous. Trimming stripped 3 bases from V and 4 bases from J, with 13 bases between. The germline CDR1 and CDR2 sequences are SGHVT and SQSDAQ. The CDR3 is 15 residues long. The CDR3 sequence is CASSFPLPGYNEQFF. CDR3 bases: TGTGCCAGCAGCTTTCCTCTCCCGGGTTACAATGAGCAGTTCTTC.

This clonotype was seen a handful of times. Here the CDR3 reads CASSQDTGPYEQYF. CDR3 DNA: TGCGCCAGCAGCCAGGATACCGGTCCCTACGAGCAGTACTTC. This chain links TRBV4-3 with TRBJ2-7, with unresolved D. V was pared by 3 bases and J by 2 bases, with 11 bases between. Germline loops: CDR1 LGHNA, CDR2 YSLEER. The CDR3 runs to 14 residues.

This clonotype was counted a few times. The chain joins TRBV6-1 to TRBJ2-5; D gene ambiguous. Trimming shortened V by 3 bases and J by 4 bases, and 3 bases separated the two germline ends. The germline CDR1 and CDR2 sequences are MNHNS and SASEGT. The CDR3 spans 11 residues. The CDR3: CASSDPETQYF. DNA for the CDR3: TGTGCCAGCAGTGATCCAGAGACCCAGTACTTC.

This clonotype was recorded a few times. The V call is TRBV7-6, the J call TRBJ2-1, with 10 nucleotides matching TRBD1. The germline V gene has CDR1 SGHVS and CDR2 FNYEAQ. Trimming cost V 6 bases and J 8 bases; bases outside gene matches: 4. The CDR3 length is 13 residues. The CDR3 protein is CASRGDRGHEQFF. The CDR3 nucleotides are TGTGCCAGCAGGGGGGACAGGGGACATGAGCAGTTCTTC.

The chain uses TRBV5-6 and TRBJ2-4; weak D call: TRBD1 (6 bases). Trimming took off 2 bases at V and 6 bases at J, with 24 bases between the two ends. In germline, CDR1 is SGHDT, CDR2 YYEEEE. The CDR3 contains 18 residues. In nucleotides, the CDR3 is TGTGCCAGCAGCTTCCGGGACAAGGGATTCCCGCCTCGAAACATTCAGTACTTC. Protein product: CASSFRDKGFPPRNIQYF.

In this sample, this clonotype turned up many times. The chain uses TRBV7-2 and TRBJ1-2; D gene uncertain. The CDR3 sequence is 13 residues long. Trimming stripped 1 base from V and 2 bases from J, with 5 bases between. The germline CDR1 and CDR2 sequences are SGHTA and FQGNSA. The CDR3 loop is CASSLDPNYGYTF. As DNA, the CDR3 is TGTGCCAGCAGCTTAGACCCCAACTATGGCTACACCTTC.

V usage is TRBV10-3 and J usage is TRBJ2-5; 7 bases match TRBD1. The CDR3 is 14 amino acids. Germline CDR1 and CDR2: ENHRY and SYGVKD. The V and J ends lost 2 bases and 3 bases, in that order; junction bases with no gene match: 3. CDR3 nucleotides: TGTGCCATCAGTGAGGGCAGGGGGAAAGAGACCCAGTACTTC. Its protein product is CAISEGRGKETQYF.

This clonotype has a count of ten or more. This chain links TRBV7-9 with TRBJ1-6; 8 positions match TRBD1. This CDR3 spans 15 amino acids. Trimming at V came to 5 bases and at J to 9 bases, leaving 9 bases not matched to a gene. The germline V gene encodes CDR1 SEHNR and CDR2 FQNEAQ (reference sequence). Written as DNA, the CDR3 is TGTGCCAGCAGCAGACCCGGACAGGGAATTTCACCCCTCCACTTT. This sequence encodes CASSRPGQGISPLHF.

CDR3 coding DNA: TGTGCCAGCAGCTTATCAGGCTCGGATACGCAGTATTTT. Translated: CASSLSGSDTQYF. V usage is TRBV7-2 and J usage is TRBJ2-3, with unresolved D. This CDR3 is built from 13 residues. Trimming removed 2 bases from V and 6 bases from J, with 9 bases in between. Germline lookup yields CDR1 SGHTA and CDR2 FQGNSA. Based on the CDR3 plus reference TRBV7-2 and TRBJ2-3, the full variable domain is GAGVSQSPSNKVTEKGKDVELRCDPISGHTALYWYRQSLGQGLEFLIYFQGNSAPDKSGLPSDRFSAERTGGSVSTLTIQRTQQEDSAVYLCASSLSGSDTQYFGPGTRLTVL.